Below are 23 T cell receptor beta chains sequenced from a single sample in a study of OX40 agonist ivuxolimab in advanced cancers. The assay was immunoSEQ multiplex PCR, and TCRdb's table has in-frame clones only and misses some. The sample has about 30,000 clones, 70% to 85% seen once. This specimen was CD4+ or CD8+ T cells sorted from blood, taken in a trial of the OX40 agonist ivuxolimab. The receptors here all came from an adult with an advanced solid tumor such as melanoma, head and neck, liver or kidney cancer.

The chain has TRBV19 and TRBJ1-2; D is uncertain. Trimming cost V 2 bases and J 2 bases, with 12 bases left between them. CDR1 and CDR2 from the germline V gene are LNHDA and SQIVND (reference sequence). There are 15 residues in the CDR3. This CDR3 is CASSISLSGNYGYTF. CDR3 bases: TGTGCCAGTAGTATATCCCTGTCTGGGAACTATGGCTACACCTTC.

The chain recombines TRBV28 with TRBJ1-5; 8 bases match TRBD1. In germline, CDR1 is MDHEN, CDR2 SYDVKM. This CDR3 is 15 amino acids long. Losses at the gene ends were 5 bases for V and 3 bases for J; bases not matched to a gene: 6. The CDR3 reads CASSLTGVSNQPQHF. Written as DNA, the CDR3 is TGTGCCAGCAGTCTGACAGGGGTCTCCAATCAGCCCCAGCATTTT.

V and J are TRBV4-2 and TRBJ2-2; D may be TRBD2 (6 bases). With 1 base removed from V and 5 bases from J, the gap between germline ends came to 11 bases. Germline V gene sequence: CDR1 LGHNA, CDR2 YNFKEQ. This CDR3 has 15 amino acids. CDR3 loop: CASSQGGVWTGELFF. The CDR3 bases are TGTGCCAGCAGCCAAGGGGGGGTTTGGACCGGGGAGCTGTTTTTT.

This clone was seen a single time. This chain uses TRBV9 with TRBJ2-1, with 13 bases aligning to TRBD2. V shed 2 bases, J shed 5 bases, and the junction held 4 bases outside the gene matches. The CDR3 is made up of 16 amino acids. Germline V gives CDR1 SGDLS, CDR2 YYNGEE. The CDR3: CASSVLLAGGDNEQFF. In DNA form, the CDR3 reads TGTGCCAGCAGCGTCTTACTAGCGGGAGGGGACAATGAGCAGTTCTTC. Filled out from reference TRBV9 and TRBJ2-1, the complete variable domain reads DSGVTQTPKHLITATGQRVTLRCSPRSGDLSVYWYQQSLDQGLQFLIQYYNGEERAKGNILERFSAQQFPDLHSELNLSSLELGDSALYFCASSVLLAGGDNEQFFGPGTRLTVL.

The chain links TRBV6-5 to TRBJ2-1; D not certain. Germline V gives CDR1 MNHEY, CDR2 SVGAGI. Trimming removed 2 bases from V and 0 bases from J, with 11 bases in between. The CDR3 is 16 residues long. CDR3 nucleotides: TGTGCCAGCAGTTACGGCGACCATAGCTCCTACAATGAGCAGTTCTTC. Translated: CASSYGDHSSYNEQFF.

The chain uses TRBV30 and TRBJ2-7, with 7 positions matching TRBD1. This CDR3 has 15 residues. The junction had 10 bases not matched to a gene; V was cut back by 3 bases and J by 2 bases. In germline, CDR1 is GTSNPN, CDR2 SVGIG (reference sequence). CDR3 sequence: CAWSGIGQVPYEQYF. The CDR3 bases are TGTGCCTGGAGCGGAATCGGACAGGTTCCCTACGAGCAGTACTTC. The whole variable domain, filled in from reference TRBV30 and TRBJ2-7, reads SQTIHQWPATLVQPVGSPLSLECTVEGTSNPNLYWYRQAAGRGLQLLFYSVGIGQISSEVPQNLSASRPQDRQFILSSKKLLLSDSGFYLCAWSGIGQVPYEQYFGPGTRLTVT.

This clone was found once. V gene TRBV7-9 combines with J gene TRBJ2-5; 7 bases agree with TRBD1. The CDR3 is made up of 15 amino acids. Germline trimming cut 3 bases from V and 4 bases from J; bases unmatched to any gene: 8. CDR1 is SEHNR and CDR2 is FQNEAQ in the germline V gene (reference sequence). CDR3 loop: CASSFRSGGPETQYF. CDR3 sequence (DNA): TGTGCCAGCAGCTTTCGATCAGGGGGTCCAGAGACCCAGTACTTC.

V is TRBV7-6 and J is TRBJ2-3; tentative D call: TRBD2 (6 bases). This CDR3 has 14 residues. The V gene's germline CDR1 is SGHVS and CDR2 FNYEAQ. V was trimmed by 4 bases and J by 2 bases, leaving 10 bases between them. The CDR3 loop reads CASSSGLYTDTQYF. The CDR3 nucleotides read TGTGCCAGCAGCTCGGGACTTTACACAGATACGCAGTATTTT.

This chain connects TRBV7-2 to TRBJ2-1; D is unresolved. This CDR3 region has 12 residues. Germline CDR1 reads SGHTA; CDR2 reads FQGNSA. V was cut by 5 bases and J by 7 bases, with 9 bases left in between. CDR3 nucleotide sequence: TGTGCCAGCAGCCCGGCCTGGAATGAGCAGTTCTTC. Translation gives CASSPAWNEQFF.

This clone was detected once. For the CDR3, the DNA is TGTGCCAGCAGCTTAGACGGTAGTCCCCACGAGCAGTACTTC. This translates into CASSLDGSPHEQYF. The chain carries TRBV7-9 and TRBJ2-7; no firm D call. CDR1 is SEHNR and CDR2 is FQNEAQ in the germline V gene (reference sequence). The CDR3 has 14 amino acids. Trimming left V 1 base short and J 5 bases short, with 12 bases between.

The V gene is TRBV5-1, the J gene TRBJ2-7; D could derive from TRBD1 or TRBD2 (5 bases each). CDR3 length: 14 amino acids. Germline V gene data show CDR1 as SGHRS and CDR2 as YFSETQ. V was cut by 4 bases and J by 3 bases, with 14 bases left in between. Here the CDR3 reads CASSIGAQLYEQYF. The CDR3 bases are TGCGCCAGCAGCATCGGGGCACAGCTCTACGAGCAGTACTTC.

As DNA, the CDR3 is TGTGCCGGTTTGACAGGAAATCTCTATGGCTACACCTTC. Its protein is CAGLTGNLYGYTF. The gene calls are TRBV30 and TRBJ1-2; the D gene is possibly TRBD1 (6 bases). The CDR3 has 13 residues. The V gene lost 8 bases and the J gene lost 4 bases, with 17 bases spanning the gap. In germline, CDR1 is GTSNPN, CDR2 SVGIG (reference sequence). Full variable domain (remainder filled in from reference TRBV30 and TRBJ1-2): SQTIHQWPATLVQPVGSPLSLECTVEGTSNPNLYWYRQAAGRGLQLLFYSVGIGQISSEVPQNLSASRPQDRQFILSSKKLLLSDSGFYLCAGLTGNLYGYTFGSGTRLTVV.

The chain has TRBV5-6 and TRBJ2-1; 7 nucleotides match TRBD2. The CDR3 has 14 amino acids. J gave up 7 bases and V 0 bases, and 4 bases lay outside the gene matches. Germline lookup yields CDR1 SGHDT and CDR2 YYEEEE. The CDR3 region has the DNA TGTGCCAGCAGCTTGGGGACACTAGCGAATGAGCAGTTCTTC. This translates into CASSLGTLANEQFF.

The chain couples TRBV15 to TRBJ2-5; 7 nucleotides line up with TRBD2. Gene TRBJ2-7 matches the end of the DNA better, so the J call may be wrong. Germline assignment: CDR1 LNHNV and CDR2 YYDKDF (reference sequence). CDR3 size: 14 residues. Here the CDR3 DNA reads TGTGCCACCAGCGGGGGGGAGGGGCCCTACGAGCAGTACTTC. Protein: CATSGGEGPYEQYF.

The CDR3 loop is CASSPVGTNYGYTF. The CDR3 DNA is TGTGCCAGCAGTCCTGTGGGGACTAACTATGGCTACACCTTC. The genes are TRBV27 and TRBJ1-2; no clear D. V was trimmed by 5 bases and J by 0 bases, leaving 10 bases between them. This CDR3 is 14 amino acids long. Germline CDR1 MNHEY, CDR2 SMNVEV (reference sequence).

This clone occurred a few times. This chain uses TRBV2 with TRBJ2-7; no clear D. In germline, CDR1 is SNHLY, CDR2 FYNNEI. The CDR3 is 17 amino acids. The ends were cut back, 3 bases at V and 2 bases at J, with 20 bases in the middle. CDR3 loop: CASSEYMVTINPYEQYF. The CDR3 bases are TGTGCCAGCAGTGAGTACATGGTGACAATTAACCCCTACGAGCAGTACTTC.

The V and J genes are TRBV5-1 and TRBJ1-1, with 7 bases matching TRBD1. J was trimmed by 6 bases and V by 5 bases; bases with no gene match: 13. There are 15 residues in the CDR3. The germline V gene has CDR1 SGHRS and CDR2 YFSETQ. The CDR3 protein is CASRPLGTALPEAFF. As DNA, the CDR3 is TGCGCCAGCAGACCATTGGGGACAGCCTTACCTGAAGCTTTCTTT.

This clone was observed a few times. CDR3 DNA sequence: TGCGCCAGCAGCTCACCTGCGAGGCTCACTGAAGCTTTCTTT. This gives the protein CASSSPARLTEAFF. The rearrangement uses TRBV5-1 and TRBJ1-1; no definite D call. V was trimmed by 3 bases and J by 4 bases, leaving 13 bases between them. The germline gives CDR1 SGHRS, CDR2 YFSETQ. The CDR3 runs to 14 residues.

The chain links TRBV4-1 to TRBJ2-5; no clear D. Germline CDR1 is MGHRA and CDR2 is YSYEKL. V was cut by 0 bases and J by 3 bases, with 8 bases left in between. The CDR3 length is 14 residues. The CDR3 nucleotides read TGCGCCAGCAGCCAAGAAAACCGAGAAGAGACCCAGTACTTC. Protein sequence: CASSQENREETQYF.

The CDR3 region is CASGLDLAGGRETQYF. The CDR3 DNA is TGTGCTAGTGGTTTGGACCTAGCGGGAGGGCGGGAGACCCAGTACTTC. The V gene is TRBV12-5, the J gene TRBJ2-5; TRBD2 agrees at 12 bases. This CDR3 contains 16 residues. In germline, CDR1 is LGHNT, CDR2 FRNRAP. V was clipped by 1 base and J by 5 bases; unmatched bases: 5. Using reference TRBV12-5 and TRBJ2-5 for the parts outside the CDR3, the full variable domain is DARVTQTPRHKVTEMGQEVTMRCQPILGHNTVFWYRQTMMQGLELLAYFRNRAPLDDSGMPKDRFSAEMPDATLATLKIQPSEPRDSAVYFCASGLDLAGGRETQYFGPGTRLLVL.

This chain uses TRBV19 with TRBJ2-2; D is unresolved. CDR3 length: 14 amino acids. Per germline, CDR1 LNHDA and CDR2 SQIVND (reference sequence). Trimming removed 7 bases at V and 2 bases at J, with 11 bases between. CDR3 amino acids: CASNTGPNTGELFF. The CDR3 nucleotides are TGTGCCAGTAACACCGGACCTAACACCGGGGAGCTGTTTTTT.

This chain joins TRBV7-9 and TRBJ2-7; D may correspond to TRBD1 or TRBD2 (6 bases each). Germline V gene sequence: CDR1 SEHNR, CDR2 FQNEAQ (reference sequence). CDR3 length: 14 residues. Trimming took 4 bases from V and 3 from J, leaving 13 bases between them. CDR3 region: CASSSGAGGYEQYF. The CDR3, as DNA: TGTGCCAGCAGCTCGGGGGCTGGGGGCTACGAGCAGTACTTC.

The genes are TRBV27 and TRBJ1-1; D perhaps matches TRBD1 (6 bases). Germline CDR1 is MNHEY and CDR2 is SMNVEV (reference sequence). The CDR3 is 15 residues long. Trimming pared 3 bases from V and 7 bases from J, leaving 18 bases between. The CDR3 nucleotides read TGTGCCAGCAGTTTTGTCTGGGGGGCTCGAGGTGAAGCTTTCTTT. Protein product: CASSFVWGARGEAFF.